The 17 T cell receptor beta chains below were found in one sample sequenced in a study of blood T cell repertoires in COVID-19. Assay used: immunoSEQ multiplex PCR; TCRdb lists only in-frame clones, some missing. This repertoire shows some 330,000 clones, over 80% found once; its top ten account for 5% to 6%. Sequencing was carried out using PBMCs or T cells enriched from blood (not recorded which). The source of these receptors is a man younger than 45 who had recovered from COVID-19.

The chain links TRBV7-2 to TRBJ2-3; a possible D gene is TRBD1 (6 bases). This CDR3 contains 16 residues. The germline V and J ends were trimmed by 5 bases and 4 bases, with 19 bases remaining between them. CDR1 is SGHTA, CDR2 FQGNSA, per germline. The CDR3: CASSKEPGQGPDTQYF. CDR3 sequence (DNA): TGTGCCAGCAGCAAAGAACCGGGACAAGGCCCAGATACGCAGTATTTT.

V and J are TRBV19 and TRBJ2-2; TRBD2 matches 10 bases. With V trimmed by 3 bases and J by 4 bases, 11 bases remained unmatched. This CDR3 is 18 amino acids long. CDR1 LNHDA and CDR2 SQIVND come from the germline V gene (reference sequence). The CDR3 region is CASSIYASGGAFTGELFF. DNA of the CDR3: TGTGCCAGTAGTATCTACGCCAGCGGGGGGGCTTTCACCGGGGAGCTGTTTTTT.

The chain employs TRBV6-5 and TRBJ2-7; TRBD2 matches at 8 bases. The CDR3 spans 16 residues. Trimming at V came to 0 bases and at J to 3 bases, leaving 7 bases not matched to a gene. Germline V lookup: CDR1 MNHEY, CDR2 SVGAGI. The CDR3 DNA reads TGTGCCAGCAGTTACTCGAAACGGGGGGGCATCTACGAGCAGTACTTC. Translating it yields CASSYSKRGGIYEQYF.

The rearrangement joins TRBV12-5 to TRBJ2-1, with D perhaps matching TRBD2 (6 bases). With 0 bases removed from V and 5 bases from J, the gap between germline ends came to 11 bases. There are 15 residues in the CDR3. Germline values: CDR1 LGHNT, CDR2 FRNRAP. The CDR3 loop reads CASGLVGRRDNEQFF. The CDR3 coding sequence is TGTGCTAGTGGTTTGGTAGGCAGGAGGGACAATGAGCAGTTCTTC.

The chain couples TRBV19 to TRBJ1-1; no reliable D call. The V and J ends lost 5 bases and 1 base respectively, with 8 bases between them. The CDR3 runs 13 residues. Germline CDR1 and CDR2: LNHDA and SQIVND (reference sequence). The CDR3 DNA is TGTGCCAGTAGTTCACGAGAGAACACTGAAGCTTTCTTT. Its translation is CASSSRENTEAFF.

This clone was detected a few times. This sequence joins TRBV7-8 and TRBJ2-4; unclear D gene. CDR3 size: 16 residues. In germline, CDR1 is SGHVS, CDR2 FQNEAQ. V dropped 5 bases and J dropped 4 bases, with 18 bases sitting between them. CDR3 in amino acids: CASSPSSRYRKNIQYF. The CDR3 coding sequence is TGTGCCAGCAGCCCGTCCTCCCGTTACAGAAAAAACATTCAGTACTTC. The full variable domain, in which reference TRBV7-8 and TRBJ2-4 provide the parts outside the CDR3, is GAGVSQSPRYKVAKRGQDVALRCDPISGHVSLFWYQQALGQGPEFLTYFQNEAQLDKSGLPSDRFFAERPEGSVSTLKIQRTQQEDSAVYLCASSPSSRYRKNIQYFGAGTRLSVL.

This chain joins TRBV27 and TRBJ2-3, with 14 bases matching TRBD2. The CDR3 covers 15 residues. Germline V lookup: CDR1 MNHEY, CDR2 SMNVEV (reference sequence). Losses at the gene ends were 6 bases for V and 5 bases for J; bases not matched to a gene: 4. CDR3 region: CASRGLAGAIDTQYF. The CDR3 DNA is TGTGCCAGCAGGGGACTAGCGGGGGCAATAGATACGCAGTATTTT.

This rearrangement joins TRBV11-3 to TRBJ2-1; 8 positions match TRBD1. This CDR3 comprises 14 residues. The ends lost 5 bases at V and 5 bases at J; junction bases unmatched: 5. Germline V gives CDR1 SGHNT, CDR2 YENEEA. CDR3 sequence: CASSADRGDNEQFF. In DNA form, the CDR3 reads TGTGCCAGCAGCGCTGACAGGGGAGACAATGAGCAGTTCTTC.

The CDR3 region is CASSQDNRGRTYGYTF. In DNA form, the CDR3 reads TGTGCCAGCAGCCAAGATAACAGGGGCCGTACCTATGGCTACACCTTC. The genes are TRBV3-1 (or the pseudogene TRBV3-2) and TRBJ1-2, with 7 nucleotides matching TRBD1. J lost 4 bases, V lost 0 bases, and 8 bases had no gene match. Germline loops: CDR1 LGHDT, CDR2 YNNKEL (reference sequence). The CDR3 has 16 amino acids.

The chain has TRBV5-1 and TRBJ2-3; tentative D call: TRBD2 (6 bases). The CDR3 sequence is 15 residues long. CDR1 and CDR2 (germline): SGHRS, YFSETQ. V was cut by 4 bases and J by 5 bases, with 17 bases left in between. CDR3 loop: CASSRGTAEGDTQYF. For the CDR3, the DNA is TGCGCCAGCAGCCGCGGGACCGCAGAGGGAGATACGCAGTATTTT.

The chain has TRBV5-1 and TRBJ2-3; D not resolved. The CDR3 extends over 14 amino acids. Germline assignment: CDR1 SGHRS and CDR2 YFSETQ. Between the trimmed V and J ends, which lost 2 bases and 4 bases, there was a span of 11 bases. CDR3 sequence reads: CASSLEGRADTQYF. The DNA of the CDR3 is TGCGCCAGCAGCTTAGAAGGCCGGGCAGATACGCAGTATTTT.

The chain is built from TRBV5-1 and TRBJ2-5; 9 bases are shared with TRBD1. V gave up 4 bases and J gave up 5 bases; unmatched junction bases: 12. CDR1 is SGHRS and CDR2 is YFSETQ in the germline V gene. The CDR3 runs 16 residues. The CDR3 region has the DNA TGCGCCAGCAGCCCCCGGACAGGGGAGGAGGTGGAGACCCAGTACTTC. This encodes CASSPRTGEEVETQYF.

The chain carries TRBV9 and TRBJ1-2; D perhaps matches TRBD1 (5 bases). Germline V gene sequence: CDR1 SGDLS, CDR2 YYNGEE. With 3 bases removed from V and 1 base from J, the gap between germline ends came to 19 bases. CDR3 length: 17 residues. This chain's CDR3 is CASSGRRGENSNYGYTF. As DNA, the CDR3 is TGTGCCAGCAGCGGCCGACGGGGGGAGAATAGTAACTATGGCTACACCTTC.

The V and J genes are TRBV5-8 and TRBJ1-5; 10 nucleotides line up with TRBD1. Trimming cost V 0 bases and J 5 bases; bases outside gene matches: 2. This CDR3 comprises 15 residues. Germline V gene sequence: CDR1 SGHTS, CDR2 YDEGEE. The DNA of the CDR3 is TGTGCCAGCAGCTTGGGGGACAGGGGAGATCAGCCCCAGCATTTT. Translation gives CASSLGDRGDQPQHF.

The chain is built from TRBV25-1 and TRBJ1-6; D might be TRBD1 (5 bases). V shed 7 bases and J shed 6 bases, with 7 bases lying between them. Germline V CDR1 and CDR2: MGHDK, SYGVNS. This CDR3 region has 12 residues. CDR3 DNA: TGTGCCAGCACGGGGGGTAATTCACCCCTCCACTTT. Amino acids: CASTGGNSPLHF.

V is TRBV5-4 and J is TRBJ2-5; 8 bases match TRBD1. This CDR3 spans 16 amino acids. The junction had 11 bases not matched to a gene; V was cut back by 4 bases and J by 3 bases. From germline, CDR1 is SGHNT and CDR2 YYREEE (reference sequence). CDR3 in DNA: TGTGCCAGCAGCCGAGATGACAGGGGCTTTGAAGAGACCCAGTACTTC. Residues: CASSRDDRGFEETQYF.

The rearrangement joins TRBV18 to TRBJ1-1; 9 bases map to TRBD1. Germline CDR1 reads KGHSH; CDR2 reads LQKENI. This CDR3 is 15 amino acids long. The trim removed 3 bases at V and 6 bases at J, leaving 8 bases unmatched. CDR3 bases: TGTGCCAGCTCACCCCAAGGACAGGGGATGTCTGAAGCTTTCTTT. Protein product: CASSPQGQGMSEAFF.